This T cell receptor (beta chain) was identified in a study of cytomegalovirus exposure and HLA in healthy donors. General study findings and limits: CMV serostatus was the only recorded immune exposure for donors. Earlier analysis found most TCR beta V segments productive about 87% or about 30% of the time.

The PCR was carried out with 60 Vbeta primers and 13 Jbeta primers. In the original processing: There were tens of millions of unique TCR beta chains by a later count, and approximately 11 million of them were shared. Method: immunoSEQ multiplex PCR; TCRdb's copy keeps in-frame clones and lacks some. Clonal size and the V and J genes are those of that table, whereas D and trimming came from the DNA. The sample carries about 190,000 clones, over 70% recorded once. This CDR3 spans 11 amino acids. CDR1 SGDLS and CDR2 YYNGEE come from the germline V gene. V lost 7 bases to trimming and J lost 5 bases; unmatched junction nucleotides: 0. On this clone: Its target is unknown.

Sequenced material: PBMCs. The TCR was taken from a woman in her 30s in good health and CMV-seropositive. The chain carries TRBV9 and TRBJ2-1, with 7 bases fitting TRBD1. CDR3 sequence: CASGQDNEQFF. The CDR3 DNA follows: TGTGCCAGCGGACAGGACAATGAGCAGTTCTTC.